This is a list of T cell receptor beta chains from one sample in a study of CD8+CD57+ T cells in acquired aplastic anemia. TCRdb re-called the reads with MiXCR, one entry per CDR3 protein. The sample lists 120,000 or so distinct CDR3 sequences, about 43% occurring once. The sequencing input was sorted CD4+, CD8+, or CD8+CD57+ T cells (not recorded which) from PBMCs. The receptors shown here come from a human donor with aplastic anemia. Both conserved end residues are part of each CDR3. A D gene is named only where the DNA matches it firmly. Not all rows give a size; the values are once, few, many and, for expanded clones, a class.

V	D	J	size	CDR3	DNA
TRBV15	-	TRBJ2-7	-	CATSRNRGAGDSYEQYF	TGTGCCACCAGCAGAAATCGGGGGGCCGGTGACTCCTACGAGCAGTACTTC
TRBV28	TRBD1	TRBJ2-7	many	CASSPGTGGNYEQYF	TGTGCCAGCAGTCCAGGGACAGGGGGCAACTACGAGCAGTACTTC
TRBV13	-	TRBJ1-5	-	CASSLAGRGRDQPQHF	TGTGCCAGCAGCTTGGCCGGGCGGGGGCGGGATCAGCCCCAGCATTTT
TRBV4-1	TRBD2	TRBJ2-5	-	CASSQEIVAAGEETQYF	TGCGCCAGCAGCCAAGAGATCGTAGCAGCGGGAGAAGAGACCCAGTACTTC
TRBV12-3/TRBV12-4	-	TRBJ2-5	-	CASILATSQETQYF	TGTGCCAGCATTTTAGCGACTTCACAAGAGACCCAGTACTTC
TRBV6-1	-	TRBJ1-5	many	CASSTLTANQPQHF	TGTGCCAGCTCAACTCTGACAGCCAATCAGCCCCAGCATTTT
TRBV20-1	-	TRBJ1-1	many	CSVLDRRIFPEAFF	TGCAGTGTCCTAGACAGGCGCATATTCCCTGAAGCTTTCTTT
TRBV6-1	-	TRBJ2-3	many	CASSEGGTTDTQYF	TGTGCCAGCAGTGAGGGTGGAACAACAGATACGCAGTATTTT
TRBV19	-	TRBJ1-1	many	CASSIAGKVEAFF	TGTGCCAGTAGTATAGCAGGGAAAGTTGAAGCTTTCTTT
TRBV20-1	TRBD2	TRBJ2-1	-	CSARTGGGAYNEQFF	TGCAGTGCTAGAACCGGGGGGGGCGCCTACAATGAGCAGTTCTTC
TRBV20-1	TRBD1	TRBJ1-4	many	CSARGVRGVGEKLFF	TGCAGTGCTAGAGGAGTCAGGGGGGTGGGAGAAAAACTGTTTTTT
TRBV11-1	TRBD1	TRBJ1-6	-	CASSRGQGLSDSPLHF	TGTGCCAGCAGCCGTGGACAGGGTTTATCCGATTCACCCCTCCACTTT
TRBV6-1	TRBD1	TRBJ1-2	many	CASSETWTGEGGYTF	TGTGCCAGCAGTGAAACCTGGACAGGGGAGGGCGGCTACACCTTC
TRBV14	TRBD1	TRBJ1-2	many	CASSPGTGRVRTF	TGTGCCAGCAGTCCCGGGACAGGCCGGGTTCGTACCTTC
TRBV19	-	TRBJ1-2	many	CASTTTVAGFYGYTF	TGTGCCAGTACCACCACCGTCGCGGGATTCTATGGCTACACCTTC
TRBV5-4	-	TRBJ1-2	many	CASSLLAGRDTNYGYTF	TGTGCCAGCAGCTTGTTGGCAGGAAGGGATACTAACTATGGCTACACCTTC
TRBV28	-	TRBJ1-5	few	CASSFRGDDQPQHF	TGTGCCAGCAGTTTTAGGGGTGATGATCAGCCCCAGCATTTT
TRBV14	TRBD1	TRBJ1-4	many	CASSQGDRAGEKLFF	TGTGCCAGCAGCCAAGGGGACAGGGCGGGGGAAAAACTGTTTTTT
TRBV4-3	-	TRBJ2-5	-	CASSLRGLAGGTQYF	TGCGCCAGCAGCCTCCGCGGGCTAGCCGGGGGGACCCAGTACTTC
TRBV3-1	-	TRBJ1-5	many	CASSHGGDQPQHF	TGTGCCAGCAGCCATGGGGGGGATCAGCCCCAGCATTTT
TRBV18	-	TRBJ1-2	-	CASSPAQGVNYGYTF	TGTGCCAGCTCACCAGCCCAGGGAGTCAACTATGGCTACACCTTC
TRBV20-1	TRBD2	TRBJ2-7	many	CSALGLAGGGEQYF	TGCAGTGCTCTCGGACTAGCGGGGGGCGGTGAGCAGTACTTC
TRBV5-6	-	TRBJ1-2	-	CASSLSSRQAPQFPNYGYTF	TGTGCCAGCAGCTTGAGTTCACGACAGGCGCCCCAGTTTCCTAACTATGGCTACACCTTC
TRBV20-1	TRBD1	TRBJ2-6	-	CSARYRQGNSGANVLTF	TGCAGTGCTAGATATCGACAGGGAAACTCTGGGGCCAACGTCCTGACTTTC
TRBV20-1	-	TRBJ1-5	-	CSAKHGAQHF	TGCAGTGCTAAGCACGGGGCCCAGCATTTT
TRBV7-9	-	TRBJ2-3	-	CAGSPWGGEDTQYF	TGTGCCGGCAGCCCCTGGGGGGGCGAAGATACGCAGTATTTT
TRBV2	-	TRBJ1-2	-	CASVGSGFDYGYTF	TGTGCCAGCGTCGGGTCAGGGTTCGACTATGGCTACACCTTC
TRBV6-1	-	TRBJ1-1	few	CASSPVTQGSTEAFF	TGTGCCAGCAGTCCAGTTACGCAGGGAAGCACTGAAGCTTTCTTT
TRBV29-1	-	TRBJ2-3	many	CSVRRGGTDTQYF	TGCAGCGTTCGGAGGGGGGGCACAGATACGCAGTATTTT
TRBV13	-	TRBJ2-3	many	CASSLSSTDTQYF	TGTGCCAGCAGCTTGAGCTCCACAGATACGCAGTATTTT
TRBV7-2	-	TRBJ2-1	-	CASQGYNEQFF	TGTGCCAGTCAGGGCTACAATGAGCAGTTCTTC
TRBV6-1	TRBD1	TRBJ1-2	many	CASSEIATGVGMDYGYTF	TGTGCCAGCAGTGAAATCGCGACAGGGGTTGGTATGGACTATGGCTACACCTTC
TRBV13	TRBD1	TRBJ2-7	many	CASRKQGALYEQYF	TGTGCCAGCAGAAAACAGGGGGCCCTCTACGAGCAGTACTTC
TRBV7-2	-	TRBJ1-1	medium-sized	CASSLLEGTEAFF	TGTGCCAGCAGCTTATTAGAGGGCACTGAAGCTTTCTTT
TRBV20-1	-	TRBJ1-1	many	CSATRPGLNTEAFF	TGCAGTGCTACCCGCCCAGGTTTGAACACTGAAGCTTTCTTT
TRBV7-2	-	TRBJ2-7	once	CASSLFGTAYEQYF	TGTGCCAGCAGCTTATTCGGCACAGCCTACGAGCAGTACTTC
TRBV24-1	-	TRBJ2-3	few	CATSDSLRSTDTQYF	TGTGCCACCAGTGATTCATTGAGAAGCACAGATACGCAGTATTTT
TRBV20-1	-	TRBJ2-3	many	CSAGLAIGGDTQYF	TGCAGTGCCGGGCTAGCGATTGGGGGAGATACGCAGTATTTT
TRBV2	-	TRBJ1-2	-	CASSEGTENYGYTF	TGTGCCAGCAGTGAAGGGACAGAGAACTATGGCTACACCTTC
TRBV29-1	-	TRBJ2-7	few	CSVEVQGPYEQYF	TGCAGCGTTGAAGTCCAGGGACCGTATGAGCAGTACTTC
TRBV5-6	TRBD1	TRBJ1-1	many	CASSRQGLNTEAFF	TGTGCCAGCAGTCGACAGGGTCTGAACACTGAAGCTTTCTTT
TRBV20-1	-	TRBJ1-2	-	CSARMGYYGYTF	TGCAGTGCTAGGATGGGCTACTATGGCTACACCTTC
TRBV19	-	TRBJ1-5	many	CASSKGRGQPQHF	TGTGCCAGTAGTAAGGGGAGGGGTCAGCCCCAGCATTTT
TRBV29-1	-	TRBJ2-1	-	CSVEVPGGQFF	TGCAGCGTTGAAGTACCGGGCGGGCAGTTCTTC
TRBV19	TRBD1	TRBJ1-1	few	CASSPWEGADTEAFF	TGTGCCAGTAGCCCCTGGGAGGGGGCGGACACTGAAGCTTTCTTT
TRBV6-5	-	TRBJ1-5	many	CASSYSRGVQPQHF	TGTGCCAGCAGTTACTCGAGAGGGGTGCAGCCCCAGCATTTT
TRBV6-1	-	TRBJ1-1	few	CASSKPRNTEAFF	TGTGCCAGCAGTAAACCCCGGAACACTGAAGCTTTCTTT
TRBV5-1	TRBD1	TRBJ2-6	-	CASSPGQEILSGANVLAF	TGCGCCAGCAGCCCAGGACAGGAAATACTCTCTGGGGCCAACGTCCTGGCTTTC
TRBV5-1	TRBD1	TRBJ2-1	many	CASSLGQGYNEQFF	TGCGCCAGCAGCCTGGGACAGGGCTACAATGAGCAGTTCTTC
TRBV25-1	TRBD1	TRBJ2-4	few	CASSYSRGQGGDIQYF	TGTGCCAGCAGTTACTCAAGGGGACAGGGAGGAGACATTCAGTACTTC
TRBV28	-	TRBJ2-3	-	CASSLGTADTQYF	TGTGCCAGCAGTTTAGGAACAGCAGATACGCAGTATTTT
TRBV20-1	TRBD1	TRBJ1-2	many	CSGGGGRGNYGYTF	TGCAGTGGAGGGGGCGGCAGGGGAAACTATGGCTACACCTTC
TRBV25-1	TRBD1	TRBJ2-3	many	CASGRAGGLTDTQYF	TGTGCCAGCGGAAGAGCAGGGGGTTTGACAGATACGCAGTATTTT
TRBV4-2	TRBD1	TRBJ2-3	few	CASSTPDRGRGTDTQYF	TGTGCCAGCAGCACCCCCGACAGGGGCAGAGGTACAGATACGCAGTATTTT
TRBV19	TRBD1	TRBJ1-4	-	CASRNSTGRGREKLFF	TGTGCCAGTAGAAACTCGACAGGGCGTGGTCGTGAAAAACTGTTTTTT
TRBV2	-	TRBJ1-6	-	CASSETAYSPLHF	TGTGCCAGCAGTGAGACAGCATATTCACCCCTCCACTTT
TRBV30	-	TRBJ1-1	-	CAWSGSNTEAFF	TGTGCCTGGAGTGGCTCCAACACTGAAGCTTTCTTT
TRBV20-1	TRBD1	TRBJ2-1	-	CSPGTGGIGEQFF	TGCAGTCCGGGGACAGGGGGCATCGGTGAGCAGTTCTTC
TRBV4-1	TRBD1	TRBJ2-7	-	CASSQDVGTGLYEQYF	TGCGCCAGCAGCCAAGATGTCGGGACAGGCCTCTACGAGCAGTACTTC
TRBV10-3	-	TRBJ1-1	-	CAIRSGGRLNTEAFF	TGTGCCATCAGGAGTGGGGGACGCTTGAACACTGAAGCTTTCTTT